This T cell receptor beta chain is drawn from a study of blood T cell repertoires in COVID-19. The CDR3 has 17 amino acids. Some clones are missing from TCRdb's copy, which holds only in-frame ones; the method was immunoSEQ multiplex PCR. The sample records 450,000 to 500,000 clones, approximately 85% being singletons. The chain uses TRBV21-1 and TRBJ2-3; the listed D gene, TRBD2, was not tested against the DNA. TRBV21-1 is flagged as a pseudogene. Sequencing input: peripheral blood. The clonotype comes from a human donor in a cohort sampled during active COVID-19. The CDR3 DNA is TGTGCCAGCAGCACCCGGACTAGCGGGAGTGGCGCAGATACGCAGTATTTT. It encodes CASSTRTSGSGADTQYF.